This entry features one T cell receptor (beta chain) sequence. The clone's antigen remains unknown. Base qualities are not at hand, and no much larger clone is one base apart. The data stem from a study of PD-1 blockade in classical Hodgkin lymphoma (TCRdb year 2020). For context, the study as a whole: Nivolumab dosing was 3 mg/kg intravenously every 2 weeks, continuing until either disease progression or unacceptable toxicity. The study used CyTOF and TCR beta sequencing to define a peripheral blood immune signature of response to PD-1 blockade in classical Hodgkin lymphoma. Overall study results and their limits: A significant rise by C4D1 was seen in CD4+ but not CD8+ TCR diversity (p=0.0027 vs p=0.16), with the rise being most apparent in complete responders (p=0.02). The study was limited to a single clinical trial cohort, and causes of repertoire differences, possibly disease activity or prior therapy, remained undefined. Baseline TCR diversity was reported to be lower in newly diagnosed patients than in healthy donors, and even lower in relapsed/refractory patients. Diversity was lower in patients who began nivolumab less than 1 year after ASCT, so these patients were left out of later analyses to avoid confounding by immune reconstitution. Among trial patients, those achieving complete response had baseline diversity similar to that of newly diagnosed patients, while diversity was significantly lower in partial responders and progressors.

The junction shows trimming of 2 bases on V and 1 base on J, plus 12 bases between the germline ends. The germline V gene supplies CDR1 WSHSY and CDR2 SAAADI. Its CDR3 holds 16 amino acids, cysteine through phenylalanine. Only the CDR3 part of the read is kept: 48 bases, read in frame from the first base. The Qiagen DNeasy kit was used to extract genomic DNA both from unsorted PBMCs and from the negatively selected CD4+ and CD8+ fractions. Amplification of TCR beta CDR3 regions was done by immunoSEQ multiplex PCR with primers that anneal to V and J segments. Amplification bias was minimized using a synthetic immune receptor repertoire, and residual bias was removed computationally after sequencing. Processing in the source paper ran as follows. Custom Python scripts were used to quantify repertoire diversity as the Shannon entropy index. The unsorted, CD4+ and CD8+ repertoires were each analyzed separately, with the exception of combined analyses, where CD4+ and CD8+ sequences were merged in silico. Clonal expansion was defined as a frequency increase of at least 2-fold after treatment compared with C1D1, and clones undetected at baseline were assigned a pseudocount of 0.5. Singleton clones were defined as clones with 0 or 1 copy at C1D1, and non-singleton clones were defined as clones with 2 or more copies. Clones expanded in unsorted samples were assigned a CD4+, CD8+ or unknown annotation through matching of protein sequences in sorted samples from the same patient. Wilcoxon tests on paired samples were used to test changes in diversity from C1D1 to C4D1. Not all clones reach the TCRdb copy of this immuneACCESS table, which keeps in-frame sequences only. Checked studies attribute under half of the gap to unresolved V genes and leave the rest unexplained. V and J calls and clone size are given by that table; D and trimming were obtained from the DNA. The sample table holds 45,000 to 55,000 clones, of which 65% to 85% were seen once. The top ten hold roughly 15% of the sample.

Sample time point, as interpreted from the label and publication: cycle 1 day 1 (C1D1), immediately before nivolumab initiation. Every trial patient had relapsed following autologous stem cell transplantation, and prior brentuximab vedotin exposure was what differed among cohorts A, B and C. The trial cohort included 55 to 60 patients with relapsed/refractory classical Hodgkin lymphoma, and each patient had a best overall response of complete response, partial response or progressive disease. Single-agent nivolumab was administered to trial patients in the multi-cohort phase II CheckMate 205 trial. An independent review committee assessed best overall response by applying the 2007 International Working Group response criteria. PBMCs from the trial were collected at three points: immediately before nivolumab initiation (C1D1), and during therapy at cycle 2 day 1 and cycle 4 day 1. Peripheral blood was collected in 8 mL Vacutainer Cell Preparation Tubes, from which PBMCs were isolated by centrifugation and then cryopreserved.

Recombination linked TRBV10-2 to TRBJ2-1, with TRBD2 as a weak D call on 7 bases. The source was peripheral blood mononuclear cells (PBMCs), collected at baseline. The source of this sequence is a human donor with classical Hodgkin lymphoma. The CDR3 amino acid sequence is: CASSERGGLSYNEQFF. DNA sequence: TGCGCCAGCAGTGAGAGGGGGGGTCTTTCCTACAATGAGCAGTTCTTC.